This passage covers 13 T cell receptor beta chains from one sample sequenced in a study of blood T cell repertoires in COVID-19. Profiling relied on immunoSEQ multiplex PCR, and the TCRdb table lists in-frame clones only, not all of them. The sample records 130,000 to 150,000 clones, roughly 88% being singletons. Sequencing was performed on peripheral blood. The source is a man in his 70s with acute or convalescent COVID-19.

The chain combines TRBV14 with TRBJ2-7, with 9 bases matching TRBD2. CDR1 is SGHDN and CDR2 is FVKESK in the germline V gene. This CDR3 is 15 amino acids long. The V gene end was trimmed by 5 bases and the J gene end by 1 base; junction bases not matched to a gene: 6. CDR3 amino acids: CASSASSGASYEQYF. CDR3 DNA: TGTGCCAGCAGCGCATCTAGCGGGGCATCCTACGAGCAGTACTTC. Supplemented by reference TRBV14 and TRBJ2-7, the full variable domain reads EAGVTQFPSHSVIEKGQTVTLRCDPISGHDNLYWYRRVMGKEIKFLLHFVKESKQDESGMPNNRFLAERTGGTYSTLKVQPAELEDSGVYFCASSASSGASYEQYFGPGTRLTVT.

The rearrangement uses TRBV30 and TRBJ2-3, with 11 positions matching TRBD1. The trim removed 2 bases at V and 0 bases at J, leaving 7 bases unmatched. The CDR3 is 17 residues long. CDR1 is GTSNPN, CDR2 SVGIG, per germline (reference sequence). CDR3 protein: CAWSRDRGFTSTDTQYF. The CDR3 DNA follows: TGTGCCTGGAGTCGGGACAGGGGGTTTACTAGCACAGATACGCAGTATTTT.

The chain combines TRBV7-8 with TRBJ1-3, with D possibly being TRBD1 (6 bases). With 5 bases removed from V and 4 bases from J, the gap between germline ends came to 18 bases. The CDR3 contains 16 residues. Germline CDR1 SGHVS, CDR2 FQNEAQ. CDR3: CASSGADRSRGNTIYF. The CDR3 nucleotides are TGTGCCAGCAGCGGGGCAGACAGGTCGAGAGGAAACACCATATATTTT.

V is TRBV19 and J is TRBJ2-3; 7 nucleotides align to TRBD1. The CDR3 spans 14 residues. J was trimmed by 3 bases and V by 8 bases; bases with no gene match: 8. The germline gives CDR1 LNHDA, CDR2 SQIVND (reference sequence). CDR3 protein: CASATGTATDTQYF. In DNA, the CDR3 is TGTGCCAGTGCAACCGGGACAGCAACAGATACGCAGTATTTT.

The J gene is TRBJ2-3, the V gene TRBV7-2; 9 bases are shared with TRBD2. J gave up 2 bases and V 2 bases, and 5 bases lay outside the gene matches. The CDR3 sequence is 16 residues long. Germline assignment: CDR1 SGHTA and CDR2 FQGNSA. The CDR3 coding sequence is TGTGCCAGCAGCTTAAAGCTAGCGGGGATCACAGATACGCAGTATTTT. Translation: CASSLKLAGITDTQYF.

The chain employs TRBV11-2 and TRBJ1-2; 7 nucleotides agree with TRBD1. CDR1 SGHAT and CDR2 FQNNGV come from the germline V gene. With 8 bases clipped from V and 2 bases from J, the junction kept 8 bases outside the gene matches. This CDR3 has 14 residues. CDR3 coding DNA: TGTGCCAGCGGAGACAGGGCGAACAACTATGGCTACACCTTC. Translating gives CASGDRANNYGYTF.

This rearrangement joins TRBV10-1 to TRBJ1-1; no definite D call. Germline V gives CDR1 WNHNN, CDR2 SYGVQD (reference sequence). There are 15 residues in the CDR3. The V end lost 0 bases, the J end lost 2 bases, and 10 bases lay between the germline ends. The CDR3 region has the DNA TGCGCCAGCAGTGAGTCCGTAGACTTTAACACTGAAGCTTTCTTT. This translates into CASSESVDFNTEAFF.

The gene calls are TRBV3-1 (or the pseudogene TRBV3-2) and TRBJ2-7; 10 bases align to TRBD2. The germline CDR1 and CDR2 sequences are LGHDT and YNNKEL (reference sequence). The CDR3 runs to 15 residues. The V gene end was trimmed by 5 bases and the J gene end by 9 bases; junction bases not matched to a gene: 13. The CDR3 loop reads CASSYTSGALLGQYF. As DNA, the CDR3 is TGTGCCAGCAGCTATACTAGCGGGGCCCTTTTGGGGCAGTACTTC.

The chain's CDR3 is CASSQFLAGTSGVDTQYF. The CDR3 DNA follows: TGTGCCAGCAGCCAATTTCTCGCCGGGACTAGCGGGGTAGATACGCAGTATTTT. V and J are TRBV3-1 (or the pseudogene TRBV3-2) and TRBJ2-3; 13 bases match TRBD2. Germline CDR1 reads LGHDT; CDR2 reads YNNKEL (reference sequence). The CDR3 loop spans 18 amino acids. V trimming: 2 bases; J trimming: 5 bases; junction bases outside the gene matches: 10.

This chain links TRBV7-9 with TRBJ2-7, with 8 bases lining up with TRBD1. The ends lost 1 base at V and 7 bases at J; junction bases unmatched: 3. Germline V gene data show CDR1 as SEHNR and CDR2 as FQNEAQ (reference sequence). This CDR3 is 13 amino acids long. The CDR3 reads CASSLGTGWEQYF. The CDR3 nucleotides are TGTGCCAGCAGCTTAGGGACAGGGTGGGAGCAGTACTTC.

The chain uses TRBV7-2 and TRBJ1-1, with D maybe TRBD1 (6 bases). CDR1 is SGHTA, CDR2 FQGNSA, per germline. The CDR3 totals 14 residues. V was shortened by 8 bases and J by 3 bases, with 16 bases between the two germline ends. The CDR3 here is CASGPRGGDTEAFF. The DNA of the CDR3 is TGTGCCAGCGGACCCAGGGGTGGTGACACTGAAGCTTTCTTT.

CDR3 bases: TGTGCCAGCAGCCAAGTAGACAGCTATGGCTACACCTTC. Translated: CASSQVDSYGYTF. This chain joins TRBV4-2 and TRBJ1-2; D is perhaps TRBD1 (5 bases). Germline CDR1 and CDR2: LGHNA and YNFKEQ. The CDR3 is 13 residues long. V was shortened by 1 base and J by 4 bases, with 7 bases between the two germline ends.

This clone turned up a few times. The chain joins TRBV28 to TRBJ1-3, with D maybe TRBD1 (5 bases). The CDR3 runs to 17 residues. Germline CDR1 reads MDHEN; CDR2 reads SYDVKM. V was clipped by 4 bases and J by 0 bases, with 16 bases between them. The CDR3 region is CASSSRRRGNSGNTIYF. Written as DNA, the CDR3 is TGTGCCAGCAGTTCCAGACGGCGGGGCAACTCTGGAAACACCATATATTTT.